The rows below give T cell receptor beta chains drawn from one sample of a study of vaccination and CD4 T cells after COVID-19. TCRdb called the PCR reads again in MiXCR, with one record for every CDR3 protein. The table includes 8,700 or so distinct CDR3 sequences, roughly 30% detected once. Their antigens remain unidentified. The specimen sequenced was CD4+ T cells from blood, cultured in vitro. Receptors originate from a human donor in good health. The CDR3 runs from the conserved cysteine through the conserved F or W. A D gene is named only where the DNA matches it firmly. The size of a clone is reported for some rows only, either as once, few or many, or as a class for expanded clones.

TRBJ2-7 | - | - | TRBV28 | CASWTNSPYEQYF | TGTGCCAGTTGGACTAATTCCCCCTACGAGCAGTACTTC
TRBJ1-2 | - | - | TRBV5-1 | CASSREGNYGYTF | TGCGCCAGCAGCCGGGAGGGGAACTATGGCTACACCTTC
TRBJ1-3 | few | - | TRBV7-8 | CASSFSSAGRYSGNTIYF | TGTGCCAGCAGTTTCTCTTCGGCCGGGCGGTACTCTGGAAACACCATATATTTT
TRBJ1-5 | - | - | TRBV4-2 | CASSLSGGLDQPQHF | TGTGCCAGCAGTCTCAGCGGGGGACTGGATCAGCCCCAGCATTTT
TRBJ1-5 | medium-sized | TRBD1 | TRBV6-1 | CASSPLRTGQDSNQPQHF | TGTGCCAGCAGCCCGTTACGGACAGGGCAGGATAGCAATCAGCCCCAGCATTTT
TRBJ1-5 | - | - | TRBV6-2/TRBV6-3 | CASTHGGDQPQHF | TGTGCCAGCACCCACGGGGGGGATCAGCCCCAGCATTTT
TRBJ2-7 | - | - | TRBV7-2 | CASTARGPGEQYF | TGTGCCAGCACGGCGCGGGGTCCTGGCGAGCAGTACTTC
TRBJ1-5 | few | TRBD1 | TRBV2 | CASSAGQGEQPQHF | TGTGCCAGCAGTGCCGGACAGGGGGAACAGCCCCAGCATTTT
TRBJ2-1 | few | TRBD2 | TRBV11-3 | CASSYRRGYNEQFF | TGTGCCAGCAGCTACCGGCGGGGGTACAATGAGCAGTTCTTC
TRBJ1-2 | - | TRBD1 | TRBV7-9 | CASSPRGTGAGDGYTF | TGTGCCAGCAGCCCCCGCGGGACAGGAGCTGGGGATGGCTACACCTTC
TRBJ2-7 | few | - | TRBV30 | CAWSVLGLSYEQYF | TGTGCCTGGAGTGTACTGGGACTTTCTTACGAGCAGTACTTC
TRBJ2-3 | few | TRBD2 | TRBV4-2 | CASSPSGDSTDTQYF | TGTGCCAGCAGCCCTAGCGGGGATAGCACAGATACGCAGTATTTT
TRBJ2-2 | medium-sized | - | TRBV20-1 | CSVAVPSIGELFF | TGCAGTGTTGCCGTCCCCTCTATCGGGGAGCTGTTTTTT
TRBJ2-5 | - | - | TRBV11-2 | CASKRSYWQETQYF | TGTGCCAGCAAAAGGAGCTACTGGCAAGAGACCCAGTACTTC
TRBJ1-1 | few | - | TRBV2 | CASRERGFGTNTEAFF | TGTGCCAGCAGAGAGCGGGGTTTCGGTACCAACACTGAAGCTTTCTTT
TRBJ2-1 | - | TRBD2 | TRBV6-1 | CASSQPLLAGATYNEQFF | TGTGCCAGCAGTCAACCTCTCCTGGCGGGAGCAACCTACAATGAGCAGTTCTTC
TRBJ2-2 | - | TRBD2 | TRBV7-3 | CASSLGGTGELFF | TGTGCCAGCAGCTTGGGGGGGACCGGGGAGCTGTTTTTT
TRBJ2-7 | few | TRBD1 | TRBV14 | CASSQDLGGQGHF | TGTGCCAGCAGCCAAGATCTAGGGGGACAGGGGCACTTC
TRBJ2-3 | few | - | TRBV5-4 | CASSLGVEDTQYF | TGTGCCAGCAGCTTGGGGGTAGAAGATACGCAGTATTTT
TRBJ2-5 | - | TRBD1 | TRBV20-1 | CSARDMDRAQETQYF | TGCAGTGCTAGAGACATGGACAGGGCCCAAGAGACCCAGTACTTC
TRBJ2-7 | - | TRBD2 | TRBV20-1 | CSAKKREYEQYF | TGCAGTGCGAAGAAGCGGGAGTACGAGCAGTACTTC
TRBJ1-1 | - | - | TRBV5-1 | CASSPVFGHVNSEAFF | TGCGCCAGCAGCCCCGTCTTCGGACACGTCAACTCTGAAGCTTTCTTT
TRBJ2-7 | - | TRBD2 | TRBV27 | CAGSLTASVAGGVEQYF | TGTGCCGGCAGCTTAACGGCCTCGGTAGCGGGAGGTGTCGAGCAGTACTTC